A single sample is the source of the 15 T cell receptor beta chains below, sequenced in a study of T cells in tumors after PD-1 blockade. The method was immunoSEQ multiplex PCR; TCRdb's version includes in-frame clones alone and lacks a portion of them. This sample carries approximately 50,000 clones, roughly 84% of them seen once, and the ten largest clones take about 9.3%. The starting material was PBMCs, obtained before anti-PD-1 therapy. The receptors originated from a human donor with advanced basal cell or squamous cell carcinoma (not recorded which).

The chain combines TRBV10-3 with TRBJ2-1, with 8 bases that match TRBD2. V was clipped by 2 bases and J by 6 bases; unmatched bases: 9. The CDR3 has 16 residues. Germline CDR1 is ENHRY and CDR2 is SYGVKD. The CDR3 bases are TGTGCCATCAGTGAGACGGGAAGCGGGGGACGCAATGAGCAGTTCTTC. Its protein product is CAISETGSGGRNEQFF.

The V call is TRBV12-5, the J call TRBJ2-1, with TRBD1 matching 8 bases. CDR3 length equals 13 residues. The germline V gene has CDR1 LGHNT and CDR2 FRNRAP. Germline trimming cut 2 bases from V and 12 bases from J; bases unmatched to any gene: 6. The CDR3, as DNA: TGTGCTAGTGGTTTGCCCGGGACAGGAATGCAGTTCTTC. It specifies CASGLPGTGMQFF.

The CDR3 region has the DNA TGTGCCAGCAGCCTATTGGGACAGCCCTATGGCTACACCTTC. Residues: CASSLLGQPYGYTF. The gene calls are TRBV7-8 and TRBJ1-2, with 7 bases that match TRBD1. Germline loops: CDR1 SGHVS, CDR2 FQNEAQ. There are 14 residues in the CDR3. With 5 bases clipped from V and 4 bases from J, the junction kept 7 bases outside the gene matches.

In its sample, this clone was seen once. The chain employs TRBV5-1 and TRBJ1-2; maybe TRBD1 (5 bases). Between the trimmed V and J ends, which lost 0 bases and 4 bases, there was a span of 10 bases. Germline values: CDR1 SGHRS, CDR2 YFSETQ. The CDR3 is made up of 14 amino acids. CDR3 residues: CASSLVGVTYGYTF. CDR3 bases: TGCGCCAGCAGCTTGGTAGGGGTTACCTATGGCTACACCTTC.

The chain recombines TRBV6-5 with TRBJ2-1; TRBD2 aligns across 7 bases. With V trimmed by 8 bases and J by 3 bases, 7 bases remained unmatched. The CDR3 runs to 14 residues. Germline V gives CDR1 MNHEY, CDR2 SVGAGI. The DNA for the CDR3 is TGTGCCAGCGCAAGCGGGAATGTCTACAATGAGCAGTTCTTC. Translating it yields CASASGNVYNEQFF.

This CDR3 is CASRRTSGYEQYF. As DNA, the CDR3 is TGTGCCAGCAGACGGACTAGCGGATACGAGCAGTACTTC. The rearrangement links TRBV7-2 to TRBJ2-7; 10 bases line up with TRBD2. The CDR3 consists of 13 residues. CDR1 is SGHTA, CDR2 FQGNSA, per germline. V gave up 6 bases and J gave up 4 bases; unmatched junction bases: 3. Full variable domain (rest looked up from reference TRBV7-2 and TRBJ2-7): GAGVSQSPSNKVTEKGKDVELRCDPISGHTALYWYRQSLGQGLEFLIYFQGNSAPDKSGLPSDRFSAERTGGSVSTLTIQRTQQEDSAVYLCASRRTSGYEQYFGPGTRLTVT.

J is TRBJ2-5 and V is TRBV29-1; D might be TRBD1 (5 bases). The V end was cut by 4 bases, the J end by 5 bases, with 11 bases between. There are 12 residues in the CDR3. CDR1 and CDR2 from the germline V gene are SQVTM and ANQGSEA. CDR3 DNA: TGCAGCGTTGTAGGGGTTTTTGAGACCCAGTACTTC. Translation gives CSVVGVFETQYF.

This chain connects TRBV27 to TRBJ1-2; a possible D gene is TRBD1 (5 bases). Trimming left V 5 bases short and J 4 bases short, with 17 bases between. The germline V gene encodes CDR1 MNHEY and CDR2 SMNVEV (reference sequence). This CDR3 is built from 15 residues. The DNA for the CDR3 is TGTGCCAGCAGTCCCCGGCTGGGGGGTGTCTATGGCTACACCTTC. This encodes CASSPRLGGVYGYTF.

This chain links TRBV15 with TRBJ2-5; a possible D gene is TRBD2 (6 bases). This CDR3 contains 14 residues. Germline CDR1 and CDR2: LNHNV and YYDKDF (reference sequence). Trimming cost V 0 bases and J 3 bases, with 8 bases left between them. The CDR3 spells CATSRELAEETQYF. The CDR3 DNA follows: TGTGCCACCAGCAGAGAGTTAGCGGAAGAGACCCAGTACTTC.

This chain links TRBV2 with TRBJ2-7; D might be TRBD1 or TRBD2, each matching 5 bases. This CDR3 comprises 12 residues. Germline CDR1 is SNHLY and CDR2 is FYNNEI. The germline V and J ends were trimmed by 4 bases and 3 bases, with 7 bases remaining between them. CDR3 sequence: CASSGDGYEQYF. Written as DNA, the CDR3 is TGTGCCAGCAGTGGGGACGGCTACGAGCAGTACTTC. The whole variable domain, remainder taken from reference TRBV2 and TRBJ2-7, is EPEVTQTPSHQVTQMGQEVILRCVPISNHLYFYWYRQILGQKVEFLVSFYNNEISEKSEIFDDQFSVERPDGSNFTLKIRSTKLEDSAMYFCASSGDGYEQYFGPGTRLTVT.

The chain carries TRBV13 and TRBJ2-3, with 7 bases fitting TRBD1. Trimming at V came to 0 bases and at J to 5 bases, leaving 8 bases not matched to a gene. CDR1 is PRHDT and CDR2 is FYEKMQ in the germline V gene (reference sequence). The CDR3 runs 16 residues. CDR3 sequence (DNA): TGTGCCAGCAGCTTAGGCGGTGAGGGGGCGGGAGATACGCAGTATTTT. Amino acids: CASSLGGEGAGDTQYF.

The CDR3 region has the DNA TGCGCCAGCAGCCGCGACGGACAGCGTGAAGCTTTCTTT. Its translation is CASSRDGQREAFF. The rearrangement joins TRBV5-1 to TRBJ1-1, with D perhaps TRBD1 (6 bases). Trimming pared 4 bases from V and 7 bases from J, leaving 14 bases between. CDR3 length: 13 residues. Germline CDR1 is SGHRS and CDR2 is YFSETQ.

The V call is TRBV9, the J call TRBJ2-7, with TRBD2 as a possible D gene (7 bases). Germline CDR1 reads SGDLS; CDR2 reads YYNGEE. CDR3 length: 14 residues. The ends were cut back, 5 bases at V and 7 bases at J, with 19 bases in the middle. CDR3 sequence: CASRPSAGAGEQYF. The CDR3 DNA is TGTGCCAGCAGACCATCTGCGGGGGCGGGAGAGCAGTACTTC.

The chain has TRBV18 and TRBJ2-7, with D possibly being TRBD1 or TRBD2 (5 bases each). V lost 4 bases and J lost 2, with 12 bases in between. The CDR3 is made up of 14 amino acids. Germline V gives CDR1 KGHSH, CDR2 LQKENI. CDR3 DNA sequence: TGTGCCAGCTCACGAGGGGCACAAACCTACGAGCAGTACTTC. Its translation is CASSRGAQTYEQYF.

This chain links TRBV7-9 with TRBJ2-1; unclear D gene. CDR1 is SEHNR, CDR2 FQNEAQ, per germline (reference sequence). This CDR3 is 14 amino acids long. V lost 5 bases and J 0 bases, leaving 8 bases between the germline ends. The CDR3 bases are TGTGCCAGCAGCACTCAGAGCTCCTACAATGAGCAGTTCTTC. This encodes CASSTQSSYNEQFF.